This T cell receptor beta chain was recorded in a study of OX40 agonist ivuxolimab in advanced cancers. The CDR3 consists of 15 residues. The germline V gene encodes CDR1 SGHTA and CDR2 FQGNSA. Trimming removed 5 bases from V and 2 bases from J; junction bases left unmatched: 6. Assay: immunoSEQ multiplex PCR; the TCRdb copy retains only in-frame clones and omits some. The sample includes roughly 20,000 clones, 83% seen only once; the top ten take 13%. Blood specimens came from baseline, cycle 4 day 1, and cycle 7 day 1. As concerns this clone: Its target is not known.

Study observations and caveats: Also present in some nonresponders was a low level of normalized T-cell clonal expansion. The antigens recognized by the expanded peripheral T cells, that is their antigen specificity, were not determined. Mean expanded clone counts were higher in CD8+ than CD4+ T cells.

This sample comprised CD4+ or CD8+ T cells sorted from blood, obtained in a trial of the OX40 agonist ivuxolimab. The clonotype comes from an adult with an advanced solid tumor such as melanoma, head and neck, liver or kidney cancer. This chain uses TRBV7-2 with TRBJ2-3; TRBD2 matches at 8 bases. The CDR3: CASSTLAGHTDTQYF. CDR3 in DNA: TGTGCCAGCAGCACCTTAGCGGGACACACAGATACGCAGTATTTT.